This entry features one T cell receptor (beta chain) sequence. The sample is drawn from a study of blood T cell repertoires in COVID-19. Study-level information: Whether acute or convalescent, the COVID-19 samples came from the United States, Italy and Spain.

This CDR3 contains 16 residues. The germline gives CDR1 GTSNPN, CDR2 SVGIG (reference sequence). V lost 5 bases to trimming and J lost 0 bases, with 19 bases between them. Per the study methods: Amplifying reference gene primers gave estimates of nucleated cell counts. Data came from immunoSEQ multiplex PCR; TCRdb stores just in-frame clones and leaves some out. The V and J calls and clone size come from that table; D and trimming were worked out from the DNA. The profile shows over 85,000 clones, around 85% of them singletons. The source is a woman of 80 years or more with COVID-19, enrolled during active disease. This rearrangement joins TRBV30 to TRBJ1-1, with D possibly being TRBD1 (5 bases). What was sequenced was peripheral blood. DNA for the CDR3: TGTGCCTGGCGGGGGGGAGAGGGACGGTTGAACACTGAAGCTTTCTTT. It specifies CAWRGGEGRLNTEAFF.